Listed here are 20 T cell receptor beta chains from one sample, sequenced in a study of blood T cell repertoires in COVID-19. Profiled with immunoSEQ multiplex PCR; TCRdb holds only in-frame clones, not every one. The sample includes approximately 300,000 clones, approximately 84% of them seen just once. Sequences were obtained from peripheral blood. These TCRs come from a person aged 65-85 years with COVID-19, enrolled during active disease.

The chain uses TRBV6-5 and TRBJ1-1; D gene uncertain. V was clipped by 7 bases and J by 1 base, with 13 bases between them. This CDR3 contains 14 residues. Germline CDR1 MNHEY, CDR2 SVGAGI. DNA for the CDR3: TGTGCCAGCACCCCCGCGGCGAGGAACACTGAAGCTTTCTTT. This codes for CASTPAARNTEAFF.

This chain uses TRBV19 with TRBJ1-1; D remains unclear. The CDR3 spans 14 residues. Germline lookup yields CDR1 LNHDA and CDR2 SQIVND (reference sequence). The V gene lost 10 bases and the J gene lost 1 base, with 16 bases spanning the gap. Written as DNA, the CDR3 is TGTGCCACTCTTGGCTTACGCTCGAACACTGAAGCTTTCTTT. This encodes CATLGLRSNTEAFF.

V is TRBV5-6 and J is TRBJ1-2, with D possibly matching TRBD1 (5 bases). This CDR3 contains 13 residues. Deletions cut 0 bases from V and 14 bases from J, with 17 bases between. Germline CDR1 SGHDT, CDR2 YYEEEE. DNA for the CDR3: TGTGCCAGCAGCTTGGCAGGGATGAGTAGTAGTACCTTC. Translating gives CASSLAGMSSSTF. Filled out from reference TRBV5-6 and TRBJ1-2, the complete variable domain reads DAGVTQSPTHLIKTRGQQVTLRCSPKSGHDTVSWYQQALGQGPQFIFQYYEEEERQRGNFPDRFSGHQFPNYSSELNVNALLLGDSALYLCASSLAGMSSSTFGSGTRLTVV.

This chain's CDR3 is CASRSRSGGFTDTQYF. The DNA for the CDR3 is TGTGCCAGCAGGTCACGTAGCGGGGGGTTCACAGATACGCAGTATTTT. This chain connects TRBV5-4 to TRBJ2-3, with 10 nucleotides matching TRBD2. The V segment lost 5 bases and the J segment 2 bases; nucleotides outside the gene matches: 8. The length of the CDR3 is 16 residues. Germline lookup yields CDR1 SGHNT and CDR2 YYREEE (reference sequence).

The CDR3 protein is CATHGRGLASSYNEQFF. The CDR3 DNA is TGTGCCACCCATGGGAGGGGACTAGCGAGCTCCTACAATGAGCAGTTCTTC. The gene calls are TRBV19 and TRBJ2-1; TRBD2 aligns across 10 bases. The CDR3 length is 17 residues. Germline V gene data show CDR1 as LNHDA and CDR2 as SQIVND (reference sequence). Unmatched junction bases numbered 12, after V lost 10 bases and J lost 0 bases. The complete variable domain, with remaining parts taken from reference TRBV19 and TRBJ2-1, reads DGGITQSPKYLFRKEGQNVTLSCEQNLNHDAMYWYRQDPGQGLRLIYYSQIVNDFQKGDIAEGYSVSREKKESFPLTVTSAQKNPTAFYLCATHGRGLASSYNEQFFGPGTRLTVL.

The genes are TRBV5-1 and TRBJ1-1; D remains unclear. This CDR3 has 12 residues. V was cut by 5 bases and J by 1 base, with 6 bases left in between. Per germline, CDR1 SGHRS and CDR2 YFSETQ. The CDR3 region has the DNA TGCGCCAGCAGTAACGGGAACACTGAAGCTTTCTTT. It encodes CASSNGNTEAFF.

The gene calls are TRBV5-1 and TRBJ1-3; possible D gene TRBD1, 5 bases. Trimming cost V 0 bases and J 4 bases, with 11 bases left between them. CDR1 and CDR2 (germline): SGHRS, YFSETQ. The CDR3 runs to 15 residues. The CDR3 is CASSLDSGAGNTIYF. The CDR3 DNA follows: TGCGCCAGCAGCTTGGACAGTGGGGCCGGAAACACCATATATTTT.

The chain couples TRBV5-1 to TRBJ2-1; TRBD2 matches 7 bases. With 0 bases clipped from V and 0 bases from J, the junction kept 9 bases outside the gene matches. The CDR3 totals 18 residues. Germline lookup yields CDR1 SGHRS and CDR2 YFSETQ. The CDR3 DNA sequence: TGCGCCAGCAGCTTGGGACCGACTAGCCGGGACTCCTACAATGAGCAGTTCTTC. Translating it yields CASSLGPTSRDSYNEQFF. Full variable domain (rest looked up from reference TRBV5-1 and TRBJ2-1): KAGVTQTPRYLIKTRGQQVTLSCSPISGHRSVSWYQQTPGQGLQFLFEYFSETQRNKGNFPGRFSGRQFSNSRSEMNVSTLELGDSALYLCASSLGPTSRDSYNEQFFGPGTRLTVL.

V usage is TRBV28 and J usage is TRBJ2-3, with 7 bases identical to TRBD2. Trimming removed 7 bases from V and 4 bases from J; junction bases left unmatched: 5. Germline V gives CDR1 MDHEN, CDR2 SYDVKM. The CDR3 contains 13 residues. As DNA, the CDR3 is TGTGCCAGCAATCAGCGGGGCCCAGATACGCAGTATTTT. Translation: CASNQRGPDTQYF.

The DNA of the CDR3 is TGTGCCAGCAGCTCCTCCGGGACAGGGAAAGCTTTCTTT. Protein: CASSSSGTGKAFF. V gene TRBV7-3 combines with J gene TRBJ1-1, with 9 bases lining up with TRBD1. Germline V gene lookup returns CDR1 SGHTA and CDR2 FQGTGA. The trim removed 4 bases at V and 9 bases at J, leaving 6 bases unmatched. This CDR3 has 13 amino acids. Complete variable domain (other parts from reference TRBV7-3 and TRBJ1-1): GAGVSQTPSNKVTEKGKYVELRCDPISGHTALYWYRQSLGQGPEFLIYFQGTGAADDSGLPNDRFFAVRPEGSVSTLKIQRTERGDSAVYLCASSSSGTGKAFFGQGTRLTVV.

A few counts support this clone. The chain links TRBV6-5 to TRBJ2-3; TRBD2 matches at 10 bases. The junction had 2 bases not matched to a gene; V was cut back by 5 bases and J by 0 bases. This CDR3 has 15 amino acids. Germline CDR1 MNHEY, CDR2 SVGAGI. The CDR3 loop reads CASSRLAGSTDTQYF. The CDR3, as DNA: TGTGCCAGCAGTCGACTAGCGGGCAGCACAGATACGCAGTATTTT.

V and J are TRBV27 and TRBJ1-1, with D possibly TRBD1 on 6 matching bases. CDR3 size: 14 residues. V lost 7 bases, J lost 0 bases, and 12 bases lay in between. Per the germline V gene, CDR1 is MNHEY and CDR2 is SMNVEV (reference sequence). CDR3 DNA: TGTGCCAGCATGGGGGGGCAAGTGAACACTGAAGCTTTCTTT. It yields the protein CASMGGQVNTEAFF.

The J gene is TRBJ2-1, the V gene TRBV5-6; 13 bases align to TRBD2. Germline CDR1 is SGHDT and CDR2 is YYEEEE. This CDR3 contains 13 residues. After removal of 9 bases from V and 8 bases from J, the junction contained 5 bases not matched to a gene. This CDR3 is CATGLAGVDEQFF. CDR3 nucleotides: TGTGCCACCGGACTAGCGGGAGTCGATGAGCAGTTCTTC. Together with reference TRBV5-6 and TRBJ2-1, the CDR3 gives the full variable domain: DAGVTQSPTHLIKTRGQQVTLRCSPKSGHDTVSWYQQALGQGPQFIFQYYEEEERQRGNFPDRFSGHQFPNYSSELNVNALLLGDSALYLCATGLAGVDEQFFGPGTRLTVL.

In DNA, the CDR3 is TGTGCCATCAGTGCCCTACAGGGCCCCTACGAGCAGTACTTC. This codes for CAISALQGPYEQYF. The chain links TRBV10-3 to TRBJ2-7; perhaps TRBD1 as D (6 bases). Germline values: CDR1 ENHRY, CDR2 SYGVKD. The CDR3 extends over 14 amino acids. V lost 4 bases, J lost 2 bases, and 12 bases lay in between.

The chain employs TRBV15 and TRBJ2-1, with 7 bases fitting TRBD1. CDR3 size: 16 residues. Germline lookup yields CDR1 LNHNV and CDR2 YYDKDF (reference sequence). J gave up 7 bases and V 2 bases, and 11 bases lay outside the gene matches. As DNA, the CDR3 is TGTGCCACCAGCAGATCTACGGGGAAACAGGGGAATGAGCAGTTCTTC. Its translation: CATSRSTGKQGNEQFF.

The V and J genes are TRBV7-2 and TRBJ2-7; 9 positions agree with TRBD2. V lost 5 bases, J lost 9 bases, and 14 bases stayed unmatched. This CDR3 comprises 15 residues. Germline V CDR1 and CDR2: SGHTA, FQGNSA. DNA for the CDR3: TGTGCCAGCAGCCAGTTCGGTGGCGGGGGGGTTCGGCAGTACTTC. Translating it yields CASSQFGGGGVRQYF.

The gene calls are TRBV6-1 and TRBJ2-5; 9 bases agree with TRBD2. V lost 3 bases, J lost 2 bases, and 13 bases stayed unmatched. This CDR3 has 18 amino acids. The germline gives CDR1 MNHNS, CDR2 SASEGT. The CDR3 region has the DNA TGTGCCAGCAGTGAGACAGGCGGGGGGGCTCGATTTCAAGAGACCCAGTACTTC. This translates into CASSETGGGARFQETQYF.

This clone appeared a few times. The gene calls are TRBV2 and TRBJ1-4, with D uncertain. This CDR3 has 16 amino acids. Trimming stripped 5 bases from V and 0 bases from J, with 13 bases between. CDR1 and CDR2 (germline): SNHLY, FYNNEI. The CDR3 spells CASSPTRQPTNEKLFF. CDR3 DNA sequence: TGTGCCAGCAGTCCGACACGGCAACCAACTAATGAAAAACTGTTTTTT.

This clone has only one observation. V usage is TRBV5-6 and J usage is TRBJ2-2, with 9 bases fitting TRBD2. Germline assignment: CDR1 SGHDT and CDR2 YYEEEE. The CDR3 spans 15 residues. The junction had 6 bases not matched to a gene; V was cut back by 4 bases and J by 5 bases. The CDR3 DNA follows: TGTGCCAGCAGCCCAACAAGCGGGGGGACCGGGGAGCTGTTTTTT. Protein sequence: CASSPTSGGTGELFF.

This rearrangement joins TRBV5-8 to TRBJ1-2; unclear D gene. Germline loops: CDR1 SGHTS, CDR2 YDEGEE. V was pared by 9 bases and J by 8 bases, with 11 bases between. The CDR3 is 10 residues long. The CDR3 protein is CATPREGYTF. CDR3 in DNA: TGTGCCACCCCGAGAGAAGGCTACACCTTC.